This TCR beta chain was captured in a study of CD8 T cells in ankylosing spondylitis. V was clipped by 1 base and J by 12 bases; unmatched bases: 8. This CDR3 is built from 14 residues. CDR1 and CDR2 (germline): SEHNR, FQNEAQ (reference sequence). This clonotype was seen more than once but under ten times. Its antigen is unknown. TCRdb reanalysed the 5' RACE reads using MiXCR and keeps one entry per CDR3 protein. The data contain roughly 230,000 distinct CDR3 sequences, over 15% of them seen just once; the ten biggest clones take up around 32%. Study-level results: Clones tied to disease were said to be significantly enriched in matched ankylosing spondylitis synovial fluid. Relatively rare in peripheral blood, disease-linked clones were also CD8+.

The material sequenced was blood, either unsorted or a sorted T cell fraction (not recorded which). The clonotype was recovered from a male donor with ankylosing spondylitis or in good health (not recorded which). V gene TRBV7-9 combines with J gene TRBJ2-1; 8 bases match TRBD1. The DNA of the CDR3 is TGTGCCAGCAGCTTAGGACAGGGGAGGTCCACGCAGTTCTTC. Its translation: CASSLGQGRSTQFF.